Below are 11 T cell receptor beta chains sequenced from a single sample in a study of control samples from healthy donors and cancer patients. Data came from immunoSEQ multiplex PCR; TCRdb stores just in-frame clones and leaves some out. The sample shows approximately 72,000 clones, about nine tenths of them seen only once. Sequences were obtained from blood. These TCRs come from a man between 45 and 60 years old in good health.

The CDR3 coding sequence is TGTGCCAGCAGCCTCCGGACGGCCGGCTCTGGAAACACCATATATTTT. Amino acid sequence: CASSLRTAGSGNTIYF. The V call is TRBV13, the J call TRBJ1-3; D not resolved. The germline CDR1 and CDR2 sequences are PRHDT and FYEKMQ (reference sequence). This CDR3 comprises 16 residues. With 5 bases removed from V and 0 bases from J, the gap between germline ends came to 14 bases.

This rearrangement joins TRBV2 to TRBJ2-2; no reliable D call. V was shortened by 7 bases and J by 8 bases, with 8 bases between the two germline ends. The germline CDR1 and CDR2 sequences are SNHLY and FYNNEI. The CDR3 is 11 amino acids. CDR3 coding DNA: TGTGCCAGCATGTCTTGGGGGGAGCTGTTTTTT. Its protein product is CASMSWGELFF.

This chain connects TRBV19 to TRBJ1-5; tentative D call: TRBD1 (6 bases). This CDR3 has 13 amino acids. Germline values: CDR1 LNHDA, CDR2 SQIVND (reference sequence). V lost 5 bases, J lost 4 bases, and 9 bases lay in between. The CDR3 spells CASSADRNQPQHF. CDR3 sequence (DNA): TGTGCCAGTAGTGCAGACAGGAATCAGCCCCAGCATTTT. The variable domain in full, with the rest retrieved from reference TRBV19 and TRBJ1-5, is DGGITQSPKYLFRKEGQNVTLSCEQNLNHDAMYWYRQDPGQGLRLIYYSQIVNDFQKGDIAEGYSVSREKKESFPLTVTSAQKNPTAFYLCASSADRNQPQHFGDGTRLSIL.

The V and J genes are TRBV29-1 and TRBJ2-7; TRBD1 agrees at 12 bases. CDR3 length: 15 residues. Trimming at V came to 6 bases and at J to 7 bases, leaving 13 bases not matched to a gene. Per the germline V gene, CDR1 is SQVTM and CDR2 is ANQGSEA. The CDR3 spells CSVCPQGQGAREQYF. The CDR3 coding sequence is TGCAGCGTCTGCCCCCAGGGACAGGGGGCGCGGGAGCAGTACTTC.

The V and J genes are TRBV5-1 and TRBJ1-1, with TRBD1 matching 7 bases. CDR3 length equals 14 residues. Germline CDR1 reads SGHRS; CDR2 reads YFSETQ. The V gene end was trimmed by 5 bases and the J gene end by 0 bases; junction bases not matched to a gene: 4. DNA for the CDR3: TGCGCCAGCAGATCGGGACAGCTGAACACTGAAGCTTTCTTT. It specifies CASRSGQLNTEAFF.

The CDR3 DNA follows: TGTGCCAGCAGCGTAGCCTCGAACTTTGGGGCATCAGATACGCAGTATTTT. This gives the protein CASSVASNFGASDTQYF. The chain couples TRBV9 to TRBJ2-3; TRBD1 is a possible D gene (5 bases). The CDR3 is made up of 17 amino acids. The V end lost 0 bases, the J end lost 4 bases, and 18 bases lay between the germline ends. Germline values: CDR1 SGDLS, CDR2 YYNGEE.

The chain recombines TRBV3-1 (or the pseudogene TRBV3-2) with TRBJ2-5; D not certain. V shed 1 base and J shed 8 bases, with 2 bases lying between them. Germline lookup yields CDR1 LGHDT and CDR2 YNNKEL (reference sequence). This CDR3 has 10 residues. CDR3 loop: CASSQVTQYF. The CDR3 bases are TGTGCCAGCAGCCAAGTTACCCAGTACTTC.

V gene TRBV12-5 combines with J gene TRBJ1-6, with 7 bases lining up with TRBD1. From germline, CDR1 is LGHNT and CDR2 FRNRAP. This CDR3 has 15 residues. V was clipped by 6 bases and J by 9 bases; unmatched bases: 11. In DNA form, the CDR3 reads TGTGCTAGTGGGCCCCGTACAGGGGAGAGTTCACCCCTCCACTTT. It translates to CASGPRTGESSPLHF.

This chain joins TRBV5-8 and TRBJ1-5; 11 bases match TRBD1. The ends lost 2 bases at V and 4 bases at J; junction bases unmatched: 5. The CDR3 extends over 16 amino acids. The germline gives CDR1 SGHTS, CDR2 YDEGEE. CDR3: CASSLGTGGENQPQHF. The CDR3 DNA reads as TGTGCCAGCAGCTTAGGGACAGGGGGAGAGAATCAGCCCCAGCATTTT.

The chain is built from TRBV18 and TRBJ1-1; tentative D call: TRBD1 (5 bases). Looked up from germline, CDR1 is KGHSH and CDR2 is LQKENI. The CDR3 consists of 14 residues. V was shortened by 3 bases and J by 5 bases, with 13 bases between the two germline ends. CDR3 in DNA: TGTGCCAGCTCACCCCAGGGCCAGAGGACTGAAGCTTTCTTT. The encoded protein is CASSPQGQRTEAFF.

This rearrangement joins TRBV27 to TRBJ2-1; D ambiguous. CDR3 length: 14 residues. Germline CDR1 reads MNHEY; CDR2 reads SMNVEV (reference sequence). With 3 bases removed from V and 6 bases from J, the gap between germline ends came to 12 bases. The CDR3 sequence: CASSFHETSNEQFF. CDR3 DNA sequence: TGTGCCAGCAGTTTCCACGAAACCTCCAATGAGCAGTTCTTC.